This TCR beta chain was found in a study of identical twins. Template switching supplied a universal primer site; unique molecular identifiers were carried on the cDNA. TCRdb processed the 5' RACE reads anew with MiXCR; each CDR3 protein has one entry. Of roughly 690,000 distinct CDR3 sequences detected, approximately 6% appear once; the ten largest clones hold about 2%. Germline-derived CDR1 and CDR2 are MNHEY and SVGEGT. CDR3 length: 16 amino acids. Germline trimming cut 2 bases from V and 5 bases from J; bases unmatched to any gene: 10. This TCR derives from a man in his late teens or twenties in good health. The genes are TRBV6-2 or TRBV6-3 and TRBJ2-3, with 7 bases lining up with TRBD2. The sequenced sample was naive T cells sorted from blood. Here the CDR3 DNA reads TGTGCCAGCAGTTACCCCTACGCGGGGGTAGAAGATACGCAGTATTTT. Translating it yields CASSYPYAGVEDTQYF.